These 13 T cell receptor beta chains were all obtained from the same sample, sequenced in a study of blood T cell repertoires in COVID-19. The table came from immunoSEQ multiplex PCR; TCRdb's copy has only in-frame clones and leaves some out. The sample holds 90,000 to 140,000 clones, 82% seen once. Sequenced material: peripheral blood. These receptors were obtained from a woman aged 80 or over with acute or convalescent COVID-19.

This clone was seen a handful of times. Here the CDR3 reads CASSSVPTGEKLFF. CDR3 DNA sequence: TGTGCCAGCAGTAGCGTTCCAACGGGAGAAAAACTGTTTTTT. The chain is built from TRBV2 and TRBJ1-4; no reliable D call. Trimming removed 5 bases from V and 8 bases from J, with 15 bases in between. This CDR3 region has 14 residues. The germline V gene encodes CDR1 SNHLY and CDR2 FYNNEI. The full variable domain, completed using reference TRBV2 and TRBJ1-4, is EPEVTQTPSHQVTQMGQEVILRCVPISNHLYFYWYRQILGQKVEFLVSFYNNEISEKSEIFDDQFSVERPDGSNFTLKIRSTKLEDSAMYFCASSSVPTGEKLFFGSGTQLSVL.

The chain employs TRBV30 and TRBJ2-5; 13 bases match TRBD2. CDR3 length: 13 residues. CDR1 and CDR2 from the germline V gene are GTSNPN and SVGIG (reference sequence). Germline trimming cut 7 bases from V and 5 bases from J; bases unmatched to any gene: 4. The CDR3 DNA reads TGTGCCTACTGGACTAGCGGGAGCGAGACCCAGTACTTC. Its protein product is CAYWTSGSETQYF.

The V gene is TRBV3-1 (or the pseudogene TRBV3-2), the J gene TRBJ1-5; weak D call: TRBD1 (5 bases). The V gene lost 0 bases and the J gene lost 6 bases, with 12 bases spanning the gap. The V gene's germline CDR1 is LGHDT and CDR2 YNNKEL (reference sequence). The CDR3 has 15 residues. CDR3 loop: CASSQEGRRGQPQHF. As DNA, the CDR3 is TGTGCCAGCAGCCAAGAGGGCAGAAGGGGTCAGCCCCAGCATTTT.

The chain uses TRBV29-1 and TRBJ1-3; possible D gene TRBD1, 5 bases. The CDR3 loop spans 13 amino acids. V lost 1 base to trimming and J lost 3 bases, with 7 bases between them. Germline V gene data show CDR1 as SQVTM and CDR2 as ANQGSEA. The DNA for the CDR3 is TGCAGCGTTGAAGGGGGCAGTGGAAACACCATATATTTT. Amino acids: CSVEGGSGNTIYF.

The CDR3 nucleotides read TGCGCCAGCAGCCTCGGCAGGGGACAGGGAAGAGAAAAACTGTTTTTT. Protein: CASSLGRGQGREKLFF. The J gene is TRBJ1-4, the V gene TRBV5-1; 9 nucleotides line up with TRBD1. This CDR3 is built from 16 residues. V lost 4 bases and J lost 8; bases outside the gene matches: 12. Germline V gene sequence: CDR1 SGHRS, CDR2 YFSETQ.

This clone was observed a single time. The CDR3 DNA follows: TGTGCCAGCAGCCAAGGACAGGGGAGGGACTATGGCTACACCTTC. Residues: CASSQGQGRDYGYTF. The chain recombines TRBV3-1 (or the pseudogene TRBV3-2) with TRBJ1-2; the match to TRBD1 covers 8 bases. The CDR3 totals 15 residues. Germline loops: CDR1 LGHDT, CDR2 YNNKEL (reference sequence). With V trimmed by 1 base and J by 3 bases, 4 bases remained unmatched.

The rearrangement links TRBV20-1 to TRBJ1-5; D call uncertain. The length of the CDR3 is 15 residues. Trimming took off 3 bases at V and 2 bases at J, with 14 bases between the two ends. CDR1 and CDR2 (germline): DFQATT, SNEGSKA (reference sequence). The DNA for the CDR3 is TGCAGTGCTAGTCGACTCGCCCCACGCAATCAGCCCCAGCATTTT. This encodes CSASRLAPRNQPQHF.

This chain links TRBV3-1 (or the pseudogene TRBV3-2) with TRBJ2-2; TRBD2 is a possible D gene (6 bases). V was pared by 4 bases and J by 7 bases, with 13 bases between. The CDR3 has 14 residues. The germline CDR1 and CDR2 sequences are LGHDT and YNNKEL (reference sequence). The CDR3 protein is CASSPSVEGGELFF. Written as DNA, the CDR3 is TGTGCCAGCAGCCCTAGCGTCGAAGGCGGGGAGCTGTTTTTT.

This clone appeared once. This sequence joins TRBV19 and TRBJ1-4; 7 bases fit TRBD1. Germline V gene data show CDR1 as LNHDA and CDR2 as SQIVND (reference sequence). The CDR3 consists of 14 residues. Trimming at V came to 1 base and at J to 6 bases, leaving 2 bases not matched to a gene. The CDR3 loop is CASSIGGGDEKLFF. DNA for the CDR3: TGTGCCAGTAGTATAGGAGGGGGCGATGAAAAACTGTTTTTT.

The CDR3, as DNA: TGTGCCAGCAGTGAAGGGTCGGACAGGGCGAAAGGCTACACCTTC. This encodes CASSEGSDRAKGYTF. This chain uses TRBV6-4 with TRBJ1-2; 8 bases are shared with TRBD1. The CDR3 extends over 15 amino acids. Germline CDR1 and CDR2: MRHNA and SNTAGT. V shed 3 bases, J shed 8 bases, and the junction held 11 bases outside the gene matches.

This chain joins TRBV3-1 (or the pseudogene TRBV3-2) and TRBJ1-5, with D maybe TRBD1 (5 bases). Germline V gene sequence: CDR1 LGHDT, CDR2 YNNKEL (reference sequence). The V end was cut by 3 bases, the J end by 4 bases, with 19 bases between. The CDR3 sequence is 17 residues long. CDR3 bases: TGTGCCAGCAGCCAGGGATTGGGGGGGATTGAGAATCAGCCCCAGCATTTT. Translating it yields CASSQGLGGIENQPQHF.

The chain couples TRBV5-4 to TRBJ1-1, with 9 bases lining up with TRBD1. The CDR3 loop spans 15 amino acids. Germline CDR1 reads SGHNT; CDR2 reads YYREEE (reference sequence). V was clipped by 0 bases and J by 2 bases; unmatched bases: 2. CDR3 sequence reads: CASSLGGQGNTEAFF. For the CDR3, the DNA is TGTGCCAGCAGCTTGGGGGGACAGGGAAACACTGAAGCTTTCTTT.

V gene TRBV6-2 or TRBV6-3 combines with J gene TRBJ2-1; the D is unclear. The CDR3 runs 15 residues. Germline V gene sequence: CDR1 MNHEY, CDR2 SVGEGT. V lost 2 bases, J lost 10 bases, and 18 bases lay in between. The CDR3 DNA reads as TGTGCCAGCAGTTACCCCATGGTGGTTGCTGGCGAGCAGTTCTTC. It codes for CASSYPMVVAGEQFF.